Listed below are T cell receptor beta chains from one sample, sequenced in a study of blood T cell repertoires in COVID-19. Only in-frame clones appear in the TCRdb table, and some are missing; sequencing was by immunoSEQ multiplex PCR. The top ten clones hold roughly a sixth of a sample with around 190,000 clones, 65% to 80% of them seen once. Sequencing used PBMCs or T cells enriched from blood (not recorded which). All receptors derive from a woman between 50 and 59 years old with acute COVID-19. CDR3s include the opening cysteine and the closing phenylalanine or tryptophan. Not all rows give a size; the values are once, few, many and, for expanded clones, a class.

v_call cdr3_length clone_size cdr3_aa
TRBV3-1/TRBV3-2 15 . CASSQDTTRGSTQYF
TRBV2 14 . CASSGQGKGSEAFF
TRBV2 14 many CASSILQVLGPLHF
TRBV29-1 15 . CSVPGQDMKNYGYTF
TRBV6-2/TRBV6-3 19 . CASSRPRLAGGTNTGELFF
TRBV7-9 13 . CASKTQGVNEQFF
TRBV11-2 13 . CASSLKEGTEAFF
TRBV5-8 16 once CASSRQGAAFDTEAFF
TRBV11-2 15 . CASSQDRGRLDGYTF
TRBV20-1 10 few CSARSTVQHF
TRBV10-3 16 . CAISEGTVTDNSPLHF
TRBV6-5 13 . CASSYDSGEKLFF
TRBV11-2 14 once CASSPLTSGNEQFF
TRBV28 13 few CASSLWTLTEAFF
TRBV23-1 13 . CASSQSTDYGYTF
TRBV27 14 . CASSRGGAYNEQFF
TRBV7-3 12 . CASSPRGGELFF
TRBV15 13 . CATSRDRGEKLFF
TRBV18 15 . CASSRGGGAKNIQYF
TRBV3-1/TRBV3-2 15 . CASSHAVETNYGYTF
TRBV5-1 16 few CASSSGNHVNTGELFF
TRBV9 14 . CASSFGWGPGTQYF
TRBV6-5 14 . CASRMGAVGETQYF
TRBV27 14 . CASSAGLSRAKLFF
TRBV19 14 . CASSISSYNSPLHF
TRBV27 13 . CASSSPGRETQYF
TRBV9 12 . CASKAGGHGYTF
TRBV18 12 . CASSPTRNEQFF
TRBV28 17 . CASSFSQRGLGRDTQYF
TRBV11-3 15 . CASSPTGQAYNEQFF
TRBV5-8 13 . CASPITGNTEAFF
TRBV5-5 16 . CASSLALGQGLGGYTF
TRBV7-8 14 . CASSLVFGGETQYF
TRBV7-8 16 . CASSLGRSYSNQPQHF
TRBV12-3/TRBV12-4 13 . CASTGGSTDTQYF
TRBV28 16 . CASSSFSGGSTDTQYF
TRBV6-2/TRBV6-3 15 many CASSYDGGVNSPLHF
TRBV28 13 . CASRPGGNQPQHF
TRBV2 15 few CASSEGTSLTDTQYF
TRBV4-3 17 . CASSRGLAGGSGDTQYF
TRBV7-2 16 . CASSLVAGGPVETQYF
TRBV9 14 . CASSASAAGNTIYF
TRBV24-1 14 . CATSDRAPTDTQYF
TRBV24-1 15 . CATSDYGRQGLGYTF
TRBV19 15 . CASSETGVSIEKLFF
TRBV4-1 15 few CASSQPDRVYEKLFF
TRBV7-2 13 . CASSLGALNTIYF
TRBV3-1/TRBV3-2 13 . CASRAEGQTEQFF
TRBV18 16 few CASSLLDRVNVDGYTF
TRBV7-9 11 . CASSSPNTQYF
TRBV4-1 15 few CASSQELAGADEQFF
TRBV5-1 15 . CASSLAGDSNQPQHF
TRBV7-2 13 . CASSLELRDTQYF